This TCR beta chain was found in a study of regulatory T cells in long-lasting Graves disease. As for time point: persistent/refractory GD, antithyroid drugs over 5 years with positive TRAb. Generation of the TCR library employed RNA extracted from PBMCs. V lost 5 bases and J lost 2; bases outside the gene matches: 4. The germline CDR1 and CDR2 sequences are KGHDR and SFDVKD. The CDR3 contains 15 residues. Relying on iRepertoire HTBI primers and Arm-PCR of CDR3 regions, the team built TCR beta libraries. TCRdb recomputed calls from the multiplex PCR reads with MiXCR, one row per CDR3 protein. The data hold 400,000 or so distinct CDR3 sequences, with around 22% observed a single time.

The chain carries TRBV24-1 and TRBJ1-4, with 7 bases fitting TRBD1. The TCR comes from a female donor with Graves disease. The material was peripheral blood mononuclear cells (PBMCs), obtained when the disease was refractory, from a patient treated with antithyroid drugs. In DNA, the CDR3 is TGTGCCACCAGTGCCGCGGGACAGACTAATGAAAAACTGTTTTTT. This gives the protein CATSAAGQTNEKLFF.